The clone carrying this TCR beta chain has a count of ten or more. As yet, its antigen is unknown. This entry is derived from a study of naive and memory T cell subsets. Both TRBC1 and TRBC2 were covered by a beta constant-region primer of two equimolar oligonucleotides. Nested alpha and beta constant-region primers with the SP2 primer drove four PCR rounds on ligated cDNA. Using its own MiXCR run on the UMI-ligation and nested PCR reads, TCRdb lists one record per CDR3 protein. The sample yields 3,500 to 5,000 distinct CDR3 sequences, 5.2% seen once. Study conclusions and caveats: TCR abundance followed a power law differing between naive and memory subsets. From naive to CM, EM and EMRA, diversity decreased and Gini increased. In naive cells, over 90% of TCR sequences were seen only once.

Trimming cost V 7 bases and J 4 bases, with 18 bases left between them. The CDR3 runs to 15 residues. Germline-derived CDR1 and CDR2 are SGHTS and YDEGEE. Sorting gates: effector memory CD45RA-CD27-, EMRA CD45RA+CD27-. What was sequenced was effector memory CD8+ T cells from blood. Subset in this sample: effector memory, CD45RA- CD27-. This sequence originates from a human donor in good health. The chain employs TRBV5-8 and TRBJ2-1; a possible D gene is TRBD1 (6 bases). The DNA of the CDR3 is TGTGCCAGCCATCCCGGGACACAGACATACAATGAGCAGTTCTTC. Translated: CASHPGTQTYNEQFF. Filled out from reference TRBV5-8 and TRBJ2-1, the complete variable domain reads EAGVTQSPTHLIKTRGQQATLRCSPISGHTSVYWYQQALGLGLQFLLWYDEGEERNRGNFPPRFSGRQFPNYSSELNVNALELEDSALYLCASHPGTQTYNEQFFGPGTRLTVL.